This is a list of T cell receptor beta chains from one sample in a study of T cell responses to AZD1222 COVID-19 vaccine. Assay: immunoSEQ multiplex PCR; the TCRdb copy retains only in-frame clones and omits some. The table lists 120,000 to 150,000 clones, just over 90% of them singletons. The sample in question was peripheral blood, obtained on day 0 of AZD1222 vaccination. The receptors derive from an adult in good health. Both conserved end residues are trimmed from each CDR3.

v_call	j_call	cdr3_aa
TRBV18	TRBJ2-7	ASSPQGGTYEQY
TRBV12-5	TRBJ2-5	ASGLFKETQY
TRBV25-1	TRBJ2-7	ASSEFRGNNEQY
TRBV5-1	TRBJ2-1	ASSWGLAGGDEQF
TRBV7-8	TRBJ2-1	ASSFAGRSYNEQF
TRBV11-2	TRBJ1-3	ASSDTGFSGNTIY
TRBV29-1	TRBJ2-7	SVVTIYEQY
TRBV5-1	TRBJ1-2	ASSQTENHLYGYT
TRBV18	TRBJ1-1	ASSPTDRGAF
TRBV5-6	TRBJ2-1	ASSLFRFGDEQF
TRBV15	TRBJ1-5	ATSRAQGLNQPQH
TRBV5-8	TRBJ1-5	ASSLAMGGDFNQPQH
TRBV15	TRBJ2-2	ATSRGRTNRAGELF
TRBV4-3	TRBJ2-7	ASSPGRSNASYEQY
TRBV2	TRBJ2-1	ASSEYNEQF
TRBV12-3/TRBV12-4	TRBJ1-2	ASSDGTRYGYT
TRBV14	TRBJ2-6	ASSQDWGVGANVLT